The next 2 T cell receptor beta chains were all read from a single sample in a study of blood T cell repertoires in COVID-19. This table comes from immunoSEQ multiplex PCR, and its TCRdb copy is limited to in-frame clones, with some not included. The sample has 330,000 or so clones; around 87% are singletons. Sequencing was done on a sample of PBMCs or T cells enriched from blood (not recorded which). The receptors shown here come from a man aged 35 to 55 in a cohort exposed to, infected with or recovered from COVID-19 (not recorded which).

The chain couples TRBV28 to TRBJ2-7; TRBD2 matches at 10 bases. The ends lost 7 bases at V and 2 bases at J; junction bases unmatched: 8. The CDR3 extends over 15 amino acids. The germline CDR1 and CDR2 sequences are MDHEN and SYDVKM. The CDR3 sequence: CASTPLAGFTYEQYF. The CDR3 bases are TGTGCCAGCACCCCACTAGCGGGATTCACCTACGAGCAGTACTTC.

V is TRBV5-6 and J is TRBJ2-2; TRBD1 matches at 7 bases. This CDR3 has 14 residues. CDR1 and CDR2 from the germline V gene are SGHDT and YYEEEE. J gave up 4 bases and V 4 bases, and 4 bases lay outside the gene matches. CDR3 nucleotide sequence: TGTGCCAGCAGCCCGGGACAGTTCACCGGGGAGCTGTTTTTT. It translates to CASSPGQFTGELFF.